This T cell receptor beta chain originates from a study of T cells after posttransplantation cyclophosphamide. Study observations and caveats: TRB overlap between skin or GI tissue T cells and blood was limited.

This clone occurred once. Its antigen is unidentified. The germline gives CDR1 SGDLS, CDR2 YYNGEE. Trimming cost V 5 bases and J 1 base, with 9 bases left between them. This CDR3 has 13 amino acids. Profiled with immunoSEQ multiplex PCR; TCRdb holds only in-frame clones, not every one. The sample holds about 50,000 clones, 90% to 95% seen once. This sequence joins TRBV9 and TRBJ1-1, with D maybe TRBD1 (5 bases). This TCR was sampled from a young woman in good health and a related stem cell transplant donor. The material sequenced was PBMCs. CDR3 DNA: TGTGCCAGCAGGGGGCCAGGGAACACTGAAGCTTTCTTT. Its translation: CASRGPGNTEAFF.